These T cell receptor beta chains were read from a single sample in a study of blood T cell repertoires in COVID-19. Generated by immunoSEQ multiplex PCR, the TCRdb table keeps only in-frame clones and is missing some. The sample lists 60,000 to 70,000 clones; approximately 79% were seen once. The sequenced material came from peripheral blood. These receptors originate from a man aged 55 to 69 with acute or convalescent COVID-19. The CDR3 runs from the conserved cysteine through the conserved F or W. A D gene is named only where the DNA matches it firmly.

j_gene,d_gene,v_gene,CDR3aa,CDR3nt
TRBJ1-4,NA,TRBV7-8,CASSLVGVEKLFF,TGTGCCAGCAGCTTAGTCGGGGTTGAAAAACTGTTTTTT
TRBJ1-1,NA,TRBV7-2,CASRLTGGGNTEAFF,TGTGCCAGCAGGTTGACAGGTGGCGGGAACACTGAAGCTTTCTTT
TRBJ1-2,NA,TRBV3-1/TRBV3-2,CASSRRTANYGYTF,TGTGCCAGCAGCCGGCGCACAGCTAACTATGGCTACACCTTC
TRBJ2-1,TRBD1,TRBV5-1,CASSSEGALDNEQFF,TGCGCCAGCAGCTCTGAGGGGGCGCTGGACAATGAGCAGTTCTTC
TRBJ1-6,TRBD1,TRBV10-2,CASSEWTGQNSPLHF,TGCGCCAGCAGTGAATGGACAGGGCAAAATTCACCCCTCCACTTT
TRBJ2-4,TRBD2,TRBV5-6,CASSLGTSGGNIQYF,TGTGCCAGCAGCTTGGGGACTAGCGGGGGGAACATTCAGTACTTC
TRBJ2-5,NA,TRBV6-5,CASSYNRVGETQYF,TGTGCCAGCAGTTACAACAGGGTGGGAGAGACCCAGTACTTC
TRBJ1-4,TRBD1,TRBV20-1,CSASGTGGRSNEKLFF,TGCAGTGCTAGTGGAACAGGGGGGCGGTCTAATGAAAAACTGTTTTTT
TRBJ1-1,NA,TRBV7-2,CASSLDGGRTEAFF,TGTGCCAGCAGCTTAGACGGGGGGAGGACTGAAGCTTTCTTT
TRBJ1-1,NA,TRBV5-1,CASRGATEAFF,TGCGCCAGCAGAGGGGCCACTGAAGCTTTCTTT
TRBJ1-4,NA,TRBV18,CASSPEIEGDNEKLFF,TGTGCCAGCTCACCAGAGATAGAGGGGGATAATGAAAAACTGTTTTTT
TRBJ1-4,TRBD1,TRBV4-3,CASSQGQGATNEKLFF,TGCGCCAGCAGCCAAGGACAGGGTGCAACTAATGAAAAACTGTTTTTT
TRBJ1-1,TRBD1,TRBV15,CATSSTTGANTEAFF,TGTGCCACCAGCAGTACGACAGGGGCGAACACTGAAGCTTTCTTT